This T cell receptor beta chain was recovered during a study of Graves' ophthalmopathy and Graves' hyperthyroidism. In the case of this clonotype: The antigen is not known.

Trimming pared 4 bases from V and 4 bases from J, leaving 22 bases between. Germline CDR1 and CDR2: MGHDK and SYGVNS. The CDR3 has 17 residues. Moderate-to-severe activity, CAS ≥3, NOSPECS ≥4 and duration under 3 months were recorded for donors with ophthalmopathy. Amplified material comprised TCR beta CDR3 regions derived from RNA transcripts. First-round RT-PCR used HTBI primers; second-round multiplex PCR followed. In TCRdb, the multiplex PCR reads were re-called with MiXCR into one record per CDR3 protein. The sample has about 740,000 distinct CDR3 sequences, 40% seen once. Study-wide results and limits: Appearing in blood as well were most expanded thyroid clonotypes above 0.001 frequency. Ophthalmopathy progression was predicted by the model at less than 71% sensitivity and about 72% specificity.

Sequences were obtained from peripheral blood. The chain employs TRBV25-1 and TRBJ1-2, with D tentatively TRBD1 (5 bases). The TCR sequence derives from an adult man with Graves' ophthalmopathy. The CDR3 nucleotides read TGTGCCAGCAGTGCAAAACAAACCGACAGATACTCCTATGGCTACACCTTC. This translates into CASSAKQTDRYSYGYTF.